This TCR beta chain was captured in a study of blood T cell repertoires in COVID-19. The data were produced by immunoSEQ multiplex PCR, yet TCRdb's version contains in-frame clones alone and is incomplete. The data show under 400,000 clones, about 90% seen once. The V and J ends lost 6 bases and 5 bases respectively, with 9 bases between them. CDR3 size: 11 residues. Looked up from germline, CDR1 is DFQATT and CDR2 is SNEGSKA (reference sequence). This clonotype originated in a man younger than 35 with active or convalescent COVID-19. Sequencing used peripheral blood. The chain has TRBV20-1 and TRBJ2-3, with D possibly matching TRBD1 (5 bases). CDR3 residues: CSASQGDTQYF. DNA of the CDR3: TGCAGTGCAAGCCAGGGAGATACGCAGTATTTT.